A single sample gave rise to the 9 T cell receptor beta chains below, sequenced in a study of early T cells in non-severe SARS-CoV-2 infection. TCRdb reanalysed the 5' RACE reads using MiXCR and keeps one entry per CDR3 protein. Of under 70,000 distinct CDR3 sequences in the sample, under 15% were seen once. The source was whole blood, collected at baseline. Receptors were obtained from an adult who was a healthcare worker with PCR-confirmed SARS-CoV-2 infection or an uninfected control (not recorded which).

Many counts were recorded for this clonotype. The CDR3 sequence: CASSLTGLRVGKNIQYF. In DNA form, the CDR3 reads TGCGCCAGCAGCCTGACGGGACTCCGGGTTGGCAAAAACATTCAGTACTTC. V and J are TRBV4-1 and TRBJ2-4, with a tentative D call TRBD2 (6 bases). The germline V gene has CDR1 MGHRA and CDR2 YSYEKL. V lost 4 bases and J lost 3, with 19 bases in between. CDR3 length: 17 residues.

The sample holds a few counts of this clonotype. This chain's CDR3 is CASTPDLGGNQPQHF. The CDR3, as DNA: TGTGCCAGCACTCCGGACCTTGGGGGCAATCAGCCCCAGCATTTT. V is TRBV7-9 and J is TRBJ1-5; D gene unclear. Trimming left V 7 bases short and J 2 bases short, with 15 bases between. CDR3 length: 15 amino acids. Germline V gene sequence: CDR1 SEHNR, CDR2 FQNEAQ (reference sequence).

This clonotype was counted only a few times. The chain recombines TRBV20-1 with TRBJ2-7; perhaps TRBD1 as D (5 bases). The V gene's germline CDR1 is DFQATT and CDR2 SNEGSKA (reference sequence). The CDR3 sequence is 13 residues long. The germline V and J ends were trimmed by 3 bases and 3 bases, with 12 bases remaining between them. CDR3 in amino acids: CSASGDSLYEQYF. The DNA for the CDR3 is TGCAGTGCTAGTGGTGACAGTCTCTACGAGCAGTACTTC.

This clonotype came up a few times. This chain uses TRBV6-4 with TRBJ2-1; TRBD1 matches 9 bases. This CDR3 has 14 residues. Looked up from germline, CDR1 is MRHNA and CDR2 is SNTAGT. The ends lost 3 bases at V and 7 bases at J; junction bases unmatched: 4. CDR3 amino acids: CASSEQGARNEQFF. The CDR3 nucleotides are TGTGCCAGCAGTGAACAGGGGGCACGAAATGAGCAGTTCTTC.

This chain connects TRBV19 to TRBJ2-5; no firm D call. V was trimmed by 4 bases and J by 2 bases, leaving 8 bases between them. The CDR3 consists of 13 residues. Germline V gene sequence: CDR1 LNHDA, CDR2 SQIVND (reference sequence). CDR3: CASSSADQETQYF. The DNA for the CDR3 is TGTGCCAGTAGTAGCGCAGATCAAGAGACCCAGTACTTC.

This clonotype was observed many times. The rearrangement links TRBV2 to TRBJ2-3; 11 bases line up with TRBD2. Germline values: CDR1 SNHLY, CDR2 FYNNEI. After removal of 0 bases from V and 4 bases from J, the junction contained 6 bases not matched to a gene. The CDR3 loop spans 17 amino acids. CDR3 in amino acids: CASSEAAYSGGADTQYF. For the CDR3, the DNA is TGTGCCAGCAGTGAAGCCGCTTATAGCGGGGGGGCAGATACGCAGTATTTT.

This clonotype was counted only a few times. The chain employs TRBV12-5 and TRBJ2-7; no firm D call. The V end lost 7 bases, the J end lost 7 bases, and 14 bases lay between the germline ends. Germline CDR1 LGHNT, CDR2 FRNRAP. The CDR3 loop spans 12 amino acids. The CDR3 spells CASAGTGREQYF. The DNA of the CDR3 is TGTGCTAGTGCAGGTACTGGACGGGAGCAGTACTTC.

In this sample, this clonotype turned up many times. The V gene is TRBV20-1, the J gene TRBJ1-2, with D perhaps matching TRBD1 (6 bases). Trimming cost V 0 bases and J 8 bases, with 16 bases left between them. Looked up from germline, CDR1 is DFQATT and CDR2 is SNEGSKA (reference sequence). The CDR3 is made up of 14 amino acids. This CDR3 is CSARDHSRGRGYTF. CDR3 nucleotide sequence: TGCAGTGCTAGAGATCATTCCAGGGGAAGGGGCTACACCTTC.

The J gene is TRBJ1-4, the V gene TRBV4-1; the D gene is possibly TRBD1 (6 bases). Trimming left V 1 base short and J 1 base short, with 7 bases between. CDR1 is MGHRA, CDR2 YSYEKL, per germline. This CDR3 comprises 15 residues. The CDR3 spells CASSQAGQTNEKLFF. For the CDR3, the DNA is TGCGCCAGCAGCCAAGCGGGACAAACTAATGAAAAACTGTTTTTT.